The 28 T cell receptor beta chains listed next were all sequenced from one sample in a study of beta chain features in type 1 diabetes. Expressed TCRB transcripts were sequenced after all isolated RNA was converted to cDNA. Data came from immunoSEQ multiplex PCR; TCRdb stores just in-frame clones and leaves some out. The table shows just over 150,000 clones, with over 8.5% occurring only once. Source material: central memory CD4+ T cells from blood. These receptors were taken from a man in his late teens or twenties in good health.

This clone was found a few times. The chain couples TRBV7-2 to TRBJ1-1, with 7 bases lining up with TRBD1. The length of the CDR3 is 14 residues. Germline V gene sequence: CDR1 SGHTA, CDR2 FQGNSA. With 6 bases clipped from V and 4 bases from J, the junction kept 8 bases outside the gene matches. CDR3 nucleotide sequence: TGTGCCAGCAGGCTCGGACAGGAGGGCACTGAAGCTTTCTTT. Protein: CASRLGQEGTEAFF.

This clone showed up many times. The V gene is TRBV28, the J gene TRBJ2-7, with D possibly TRBD2 on 5 matching bases. The CDR3 has 12 amino acids. V was pared by 9 bases and J by 0 bases, with 9 bases between. The germline V gene encodes CDR1 MDHEN and CDR2 SYDVKM. CDR3 sequence reads: CASDTSSYEQYF. The CDR3 DNA reads as TGTGCCAGTGACACTAGCTCCTACGAGCAGTACTTC.

This clone was recorded a few times. This chain connects TRBV10-3 to TRBJ2-5; tentatively, D is TRBD1 (6 bases). The CDR3 is 14 amino acids. The V and J ends lost 4 bases and 0 bases respectively, with 9 bases between them. From germline, CDR1 is ENHRY and CDR2 SYGVKD. The CDR3 loop is CAISVGDNQETQYF. CDR3 DNA sequence: TGTGCCATCAGTGTTGGGGACAACCAAGAGACCCAGTACTTC.

This chain uses TRBV23-1 with TRBJ1-4; D call uncertain. TRBV23-1 is an ORF, and what it does is uncertain. V lost 0 bases and J 7 bases, leaving 12 bases between the germline ends. The CDR3 is made up of 15 amino acids. The CDR3 nucleotides are TGCGCCAGCAGTCAATCCCCCAGGCTGCTTGAAAAACTGTTTTTT. This gives the protein CASSQSPRLLEKLFF.

This chain joins TRBV7-2 and TRBJ1-6, with 8 bases that match TRBD1. There are 16 residues in the CDR3. Germline V gene data show CDR1 as SGHTA and CDR2 as FQGNSA. The V and J ends lost 2 bases and 3 bases, in that order; junction bases with no gene match: 3. The CDR3: CASSLFGQGYNSPLHF. The DNA of the CDR3 is TGTGCCAGCAGCTTATTTGGACAGGGCTATAATTCACCCCTCCACTTT.

This clone was seen only a few times. V gene TRBV18 combines with J gene TRBJ1-2, with D possibly being TRBD1 (5 bases). Trimming cost V 2 bases and J 4 bases, with 14 bases left between them. Per germline, CDR1 KGHSH and CDR2 LQKENI. CDR3 size: 15 residues. In DNA form, the CDR3 reads TGTGCCAGCTCACCAAACCAGGGTCCTATCTATGGCTACACCTTC. Translating it yields CASSPNQGPIYGYTF.

This clone occurred many times. The chain uses TRBV5-6 and TRBJ2-7; D call uncertain. V was cut by 0 bases and J by 0 bases, with 13 bases left in between. Per the germline V gene, CDR1 is SGHDT and CDR2 is YYEEEE. The CDR3 runs to 16 residues. The CDR3 region is CASSLAAAVNSYEQYF. The DNA for the CDR3 is TGTGCCAGCAGCTTGGCCGCGGCAGTGAACTCCTACGAGCAGTACTTC.

CDR3 bases: TGTGCCAGCAATCCCTCGGGACAGGGAGACATTCAGTACTTC. Protein product: CASNPSGQGDIQYF. The J gene is TRBJ2-4, the V gene TRBV28, with TRBD1 matching over 9 bases. The CDR3 extends over 14 amino acids. From germline, CDR1 is MDHEN and CDR2 SYDVKM. J lost 8 bases, V lost 7 bases, and 9 bases had no gene match.

A few counts support this clone. CDR3 coding DNA: TGTGCCAGCAGCTACGGACGGGTTGTAGATACGCAGTATTTT. Translation: CASSYGRVVDTQYF. The chain couples TRBV13 to TRBJ2-3; D not resolved. The V gene lost 4 bases and the J gene lost 5 bases, with 13 bases spanning the gap. Germline assignment: CDR1 PRHDT and CDR2 FYEKMQ (reference sequence). This CDR3 region has 14 residues.

The genes are TRBV7-3 and TRBJ2-1; 9 nucleotides align to TRBD1. Trimming at V came to 5 bases and at J to 5 bases, leaving 10 bases not matched to a gene. CDR3 length equals 16 residues. The germline CDR1 and CDR2 sequences are SGHTA and FQGTGA. CDR3 loop: CASSPSGTGYDNEQFF. CDR3 sequence (DNA): TGTGCCAGCAGCCCTTCCGGGACAGGGTATGACAATGAGCAGTTCTTC.

J is TRBJ1-3 and V is TRBV7-9; no definite D call. V dropped 6 bases and J dropped 0 bases, with 12 bases sitting between them. There are 15 residues in the CDR3. Germline CDR1 and CDR2: SEHNR and FQNEAQ (reference sequence). In DNA, the CDR3 is TGTGCCAGCAGTTTTGCGGGTTCCTCTGGAAACACCATATATTTT. As protein: CASSFAGSSGNTIYF.

Comment on this clone: One junction end disagrees with the germline gene, perhaps due to a read error. The V gene is TRBV6-1, the J gene TRBJ2-2; TRBD1 might be the D (6 bases). The CDR3 is 15 residues long. From germline, CDR1 is MNHNS and CDR2 SASEGT. The CDR3 bases are TGTGCCATCAGTGAAAGAGGGACAAGCACCGGGGAGCTGTTTTTT. Its translation is CAISERGTSTGELFF.

In this sample, this clone turned up a few times. The J gene is TRBJ2-3, the V gene TRBV5-1; 8 nucleotides align to TRBD1. The germline V gene has CDR1 SGHRS and CDR2 YFSETQ. V shed 4 bases, J shed 4 bases, and the junction held 11 bases outside the gene matches. The CDR3 extends over 16 amino acids. CDR3 in DNA: TGCGCCAGCAGCCTGGGACAGGTCTCCCGTCCAGATACGCAGTATTTT. Translating it yields CASSLGQVSRPDTQYF.

Points on this clone: A read error may produce the germline difference seen at one junction end. The chain has TRBV6-1 and TRBJ2-4; 8 nucleotides align to TRBD1. This CDR3 has 12 amino acids. Germline CDR1 is MNHNS and CDR2 is SASEGT. In DNA form, the CDR3 reads TGTGCCAGCAGTGAATTGCGTGGGACAGGTAGCTTC. Translated, it gives CASSELRGTGSF.

This clone was detected only a few times. The DNA of the CDR3 is TGTGCCAGCAGTGAGCAGACAGCCTCCTACGAGCAGTACTTC. Protein product: CASSEQTASYEQYF. The rearrangement joins TRBV25-1 to TRBJ2-7; D might be TRBD1 (5 bases). Germline V gives CDR1 MGHDK, CDR2 SYGVNS. The CDR3 length is 14 residues. Trimming took 3 bases from V and 0 from J, leaving 9 bases between them.

This clone was detected a few times. V and J are TRBV5-1 and TRBJ1-4; 12 nucleotides align to TRBD1. The CDR3 contains 14 residues. Germline V gene lookup returns CDR1 SGHRS and CDR2 YFSETQ. V trimming: 3 bases; J trimming: 12 bases; junction bases outside the gene matches: 6. The DNA for the CDR3 is TGCGCCAGCAGCTCCGGGACAGGGGGCGCTGAACTGTTTTTT. Protein: CASSSGTGGAELFF.

This chain uses TRBV4-3 with TRBJ1-1, with unresolved D. V was pared by 6 bases and J by 1 base, with 12 bases between. CDR3 length: 14 amino acids. From germline, CDR1 is LGHNA and CDR2 YSLEER. CDR3 amino acids: CASSLTGWNTEAFF. CDR3 DNA sequence: TGCGCCAGCAGTCTCACGGGCTGGAACACTGAAGCTTTCTTT.

This chain uses TRBV7-9 with TRBJ1-2; the D gene is possibly TRBD1 (5 bases). Trimming took 5 bases from V and 4 from J, leaving 11 bases between them. CDR3 length equals 13 residues. Germline loops: CDR1 SEHNR, CDR2 FQNEAQ (reference sequence). CDR3 nucleotides: TGTGCCAGCAGCCCGACAGCAATCTATGGCTACACCTTC. Translation: CASSPTAIYGYTF.

This clone was counted only a few times. The chain has TRBV9 and TRBJ2-5; 8 bases fit TRBD1. The germline CDR1 and CDR2 sequences are SGDLS and YYNGEE. The CDR3 contains 15 residues. V was pared by 2 bases and J by 4 bases, with 7 bases of the junction left unmatched. The CDR3 loop reads CASSVSAQGGETQYF. In DNA, the CDR3 is TGTGCCAGCAGCGTGTCGGCACAGGGGGGAGAGACCCAGTACTTC.

This clone turned up a few times. CDR3 sequence: CASSLAHRADTQYF. Here the CDR3 DNA reads TGTGCCAGCAGCTTAGCGCACAGGGCAGATACGCAGTATTTT. The chain couples TRBV7-9 to TRBJ2-3; tentatively, D is TRBD1 (6 bases). Germline CDR1 reads SEHNR; CDR2 reads FQNEAQ (reference sequence). Trimming cost V 0 bases and J 4 bases, with 8 bases left between them. The CDR3 runs 14 residues.

The sample holds a few counts of this clone. The chain couples TRBV18 to TRBJ2-3; D unresolved. CDR3 size: 14 residues. Per germline, CDR1 KGHSH and CDR2 LQKENI. The V end lost 3 bases, the J end lost 6 bases, and 13 bases lay between the germline ends. The CDR3 DNA sequence: TGTGCCAGCTCACCGGGATCTGTCGGGGATACGCAGTATTTT. Translated: CASSPGSVGDTQYF. The full variable domain, completed using reference TRBV18 and TRBJ2-3, is NAGVMQNPRHLVRRRGQEARLRCSPMKGHSHVYWYRQLPEEGLKFMVYLQKENIIDESGMPKERFSAEFPKEGPSILRIQQVVRGDSAAYFCASSPGSVGDTQYFGPGTRLTVL.

The chain recombines TRBV15 with TRBJ1-5; D not certain. V shed 0 bases and J shed 0 bases, with 6 bases lying between them. This CDR3 contains 15 residues. CDR1 and CDR2 from the germline V gene are LNHNV and YYDKDF (reference sequence). This CDR3 is CATSRDITSNQPQHF. In DNA, the CDR3 is TGTGCCACCAGCAGAGATATTACTAGCAATCAGCCCCAGCATTTT.

This clone was seen at least ten times. V gene TRBV29-1 combines with J gene TRBJ1-1, with TRBD1 as a possible D gene (5 bases). The CDR3 loop spans 14 amino acids. Trimming left V 5 bases short and J 5 bases short, with 18 bases between. From germline, CDR1 is SQVTM and CDR2 ANQGSEA. CDR3 protein: CSVIHGTAKTEAFF. The CDR3 coding sequence is TGCAGCGTTATCCACGGGACCGCCAAAACTGAAGCTTTCTTT.

The table lists this clone with a few counts. V and J are TRBV20-1 and TRBJ2-5; D might be TRBD1 (5 bases). Germline V gene lookup returns CDR1 DFQATT and CDR2 SNEGSKA (reference sequence). Trimming pared 5 bases from V and 2 bases from J, leaving 6 bases between. The CDR3 covers 11 residues. CDR3 coding DNA: TGCAGTGCTGGGGCACAAGAGACCCAGTACTTC. Encoded protein: CSAGAQETQYF.

This clone was seen repeatedly, ten times or more. The V call is TRBV28, the J call TRBJ2-7; 8 nucleotides align to TRBD2. This CDR3 contains 14 residues. The germline V gene has CDR1 MDHEN and CDR2 SYDVKM. Trimming removed 7 bases from V and 4 bases from J; junction bases left unmatched: 9. The CDR3 reads CASTKASGLYEQYF. The CDR3 DNA follows: TGTGCCAGCACCAAGGCTAGCGGGTTATACGAGCAGTACTTC. The whole variable domain, filled in from reference TRBV28 and TRBJ2-7, reads DVKVTQSSRYLVKRTGEKVFLECVQDMDHENMFWYRQDPGLGLRLIYFSYDVKMKEKGDIPEGYSVSREKKERFSLILESASTNQTSMYLCASTKASGLYEQYFGPGTRLTVT.

This rearrangement joins TRBV9 to TRBJ2-7; the match to TRBD1 covers 8 bases. Germline V CDR1 and CDR2: SGDLS, YYNGEE. V dropped 0 bases and J dropped 7; count of bases not matched to a gene: 9. The CDR3 loop spans 15 amino acids. This CDR3 reads CASSVGLDRVREQYF. The DNA of the CDR3 is TGTGCCAGCAGCGTAGGCTTGGACAGGGTGAGAGAGCAGTACTTC.

The V call is TRBV30, the J call TRBJ1-4; 10 bases agree with TRBD1. The CDR3 is made up of 15 amino acids. Trimming removed 0 bases from V and 6 bases from J; junction bases left unmatched: 4. Germline CDR1 is GTSNPN and CDR2 is SVGIG (reference sequence). CDR3 sequence: CAWSVLGTGDEKLFF. As DNA, the CDR3 is TGTGCCTGGAGTGTACTGGGGACAGGGGATGAAAAACTGTTTTTT.

This chain joins TRBV28 and TRBJ1-2; a possible D gene is TRBD1 (5 bases). The CDR3 consists of 11 residues. Germline V gene lookup returns CDR1 MDHEN and CDR2 SYDVKM. Trimming cost V 9 bases and J 8 bases, with 13 bases left between them. The CDR3 DNA reads TGTGCCAGTGGGACGTTCTTGGGCTACACCTTC. This sequence encodes CASGTFLGYTF.